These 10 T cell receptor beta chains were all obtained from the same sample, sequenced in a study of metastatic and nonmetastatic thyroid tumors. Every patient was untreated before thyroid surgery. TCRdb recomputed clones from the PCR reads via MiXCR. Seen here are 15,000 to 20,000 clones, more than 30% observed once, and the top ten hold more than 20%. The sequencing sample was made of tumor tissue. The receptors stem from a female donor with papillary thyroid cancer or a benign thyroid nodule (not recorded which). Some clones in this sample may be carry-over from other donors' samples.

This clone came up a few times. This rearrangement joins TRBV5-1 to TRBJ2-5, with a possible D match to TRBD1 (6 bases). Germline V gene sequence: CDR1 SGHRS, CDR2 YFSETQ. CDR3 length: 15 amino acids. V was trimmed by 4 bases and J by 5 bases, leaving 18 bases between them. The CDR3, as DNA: TGCGCCAGCAGCACGGGGCCGAGACAGGAGGAGACCCAGTACTTC. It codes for CASSTGPRQEETQYF.

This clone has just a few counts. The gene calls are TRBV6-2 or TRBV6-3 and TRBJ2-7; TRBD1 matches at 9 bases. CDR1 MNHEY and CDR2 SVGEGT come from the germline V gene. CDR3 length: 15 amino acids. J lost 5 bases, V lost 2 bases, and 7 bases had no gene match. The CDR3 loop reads CASSYRGQGSHEQYF. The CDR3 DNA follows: TGTGCCAGCAGTTACAGGGGACAGGGTTCCCACGAGCAGTACTTC.

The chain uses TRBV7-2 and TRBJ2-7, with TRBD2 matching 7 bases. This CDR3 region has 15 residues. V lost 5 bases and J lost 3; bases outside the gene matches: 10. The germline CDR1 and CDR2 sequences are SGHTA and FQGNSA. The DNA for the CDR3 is TGTGCCAGCAGCCCCTCCGCGGGCGGGAGCTACGAGCAGTACTTC. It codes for CASSPSAGGSYEQYF.

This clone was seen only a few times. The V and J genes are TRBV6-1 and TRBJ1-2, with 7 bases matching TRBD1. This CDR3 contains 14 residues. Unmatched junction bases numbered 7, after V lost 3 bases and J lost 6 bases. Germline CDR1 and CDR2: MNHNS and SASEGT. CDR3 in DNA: TGTGCCAGCAGTGACGACAGGGAAAGGGATGGCTACACCTTC. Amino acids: CASSDDRERDGYTF.

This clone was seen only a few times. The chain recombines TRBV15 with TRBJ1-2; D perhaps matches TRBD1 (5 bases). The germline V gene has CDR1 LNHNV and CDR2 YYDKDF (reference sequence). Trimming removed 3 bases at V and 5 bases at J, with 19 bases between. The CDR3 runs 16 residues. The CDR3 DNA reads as TGTGCCACCAGCAGTACCCTGGGGGAGAAGGATTATGGCTACACCTTC. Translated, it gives CATSSTLGEKDYGYTF.

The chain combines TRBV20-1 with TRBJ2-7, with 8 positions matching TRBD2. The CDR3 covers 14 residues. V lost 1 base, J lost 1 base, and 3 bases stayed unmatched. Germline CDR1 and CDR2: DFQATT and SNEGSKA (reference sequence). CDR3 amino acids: CSARASGYSYEQYF. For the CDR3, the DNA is TGCAGTGCTAGAGCTAGCGGGTATTCCTACGAGCAGTACTTC.

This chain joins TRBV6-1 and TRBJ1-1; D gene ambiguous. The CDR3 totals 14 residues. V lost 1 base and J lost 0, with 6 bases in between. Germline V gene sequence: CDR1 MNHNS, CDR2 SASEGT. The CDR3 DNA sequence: TGTGCCAGCAGTGAAGGCAGCATGAACACTGAAGCTTTCTTT. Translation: CASSEGSMNTEAFF.

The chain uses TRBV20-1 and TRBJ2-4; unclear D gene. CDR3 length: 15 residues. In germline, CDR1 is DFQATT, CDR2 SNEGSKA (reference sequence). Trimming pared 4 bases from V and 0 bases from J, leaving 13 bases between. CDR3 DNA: TGCAGTGCTAAGAGAGGCAGACTAGCCAAAAACATTCAGTACTTC. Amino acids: CSAKRGRLAKNIQYF.

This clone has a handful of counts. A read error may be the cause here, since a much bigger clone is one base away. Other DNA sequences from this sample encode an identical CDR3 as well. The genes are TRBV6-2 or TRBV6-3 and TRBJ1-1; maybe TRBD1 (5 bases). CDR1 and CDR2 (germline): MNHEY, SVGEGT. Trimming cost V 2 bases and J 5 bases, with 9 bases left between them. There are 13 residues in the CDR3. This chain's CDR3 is CASSYGGGTEAFF. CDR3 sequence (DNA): TGTGCCAGCAGTTACGGGGGAGGTACTGAAGCTTTCTTT.

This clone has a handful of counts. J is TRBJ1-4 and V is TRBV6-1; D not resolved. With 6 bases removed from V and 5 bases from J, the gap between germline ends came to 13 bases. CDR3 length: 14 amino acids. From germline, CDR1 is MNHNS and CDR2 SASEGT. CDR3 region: CASSPGLGNEKLFF. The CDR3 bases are TGTGCCAGCAGCCCCGGACTGGGGAATGAAAAACTGTTTTTT.